These 6 T cell receptor beta chains were all obtained from the same sample, sequenced in a study of CD8+ T cells in alopecia areata. As the sequencing template, cDNA was produced by extracting RNA and reverse transcribing it. Only in-frame clones appear in the TCRdb table, and some are missing; sequencing was by immunoSEQ multiplex PCR. Of about 120,000 clones listed, 50% to 55% were seen once; the top ten hold 0.46%. As to treatment: oral pan-JAK inhibitor, 5-10 mg twice daily. The sample consisted of CD4+ T cells sorted from blood, taken at week 4, from a patient treated with tofacitinib. The receptors were sampled from a human donor with alopecia areata.

This clone was counted between two and nine times. CDR3: CSVGTLAGYEQYF. As DNA, the CDR3 is TGCAGCGTTGGCACCCTAGCGGGGTACGAGCAGTACTTC. This chain joins TRBV29-1 and TRBJ2-7; 9 nucleotides match TRBD2. The V segment lost 4 bases and the J segment 4 bases; nucleotides outside the gene matches: 5. Germline-derived CDR1 and CDR2 are SQVTM and ANQGSEA. The CDR3 totals 13 residues.

The chain employs TRBV5-1 and TRBJ2-1, with 8 bases aligning to TRBD1. The germline V gene has CDR1 SGHRS and CDR2 YFSETQ. The V gene end was trimmed by 1 base and the J gene end by 2 bases; junction bases not matched to a gene: 8. The CDR3 is made up of 17 amino acids. The CDR3 coding sequence is TGCGCCAGCAGCTTGTCCCAGGGCAGGGGGCCCTACAATGAGCAGTTCTTC. This sequence encodes CASSLSQGRGPYNEQFF. Variable domain in full (rest from reference TRBV5-1 and TRBJ2-1): KAGVTQTPRYLIKTRGQQVTLSCSPISGHRSVSWYQQTPGQGLQFLFEYFSETQRNKGNFPGRFSGRQFSNSRSEMNVSTLELGDSALYLCASSLSQGRGPYNEQFFGPGTRLTVL.

This sequence joins TRBV11-3 and TRBJ2-1; perhaps TRBD2 as D (6 bases). V lost 5 bases and J 3 bases, leaving 17 bases between the germline ends. The germline V gene encodes CDR1 SGHNT and CDR2 YENEEA. This CDR3 contains 16 residues. The CDR3 nucleotides read TGTGCCAGCAGCGGGGGGTTTGCCCGCCTCTACAATGAGCAGTTCTTC. This gives the protein CASSGGFARLYNEQFF.

The chain uses TRBV7-2 and TRBJ1-1, with D maybe TRBD1 (5 bases). V was shortened by 5 bases and J by 0 bases, with 16 bases between the two germline ends. The germline gives CDR1 SGHTA, CDR2 FQGNSA. The CDR3 spans 16 residues. The CDR3 sequence: CASSGEGIHLNTEAFF. In DNA form, the CDR3 reads TGTGCCAGCAGCGGAGAGGGGATACACTTGAACACTGAAGCTTTCTTT.

This clone turned up a few times. V usage is TRBV4-2 and J usage is TRBJ1-1; D is perhaps TRBD1 (6 bases). This CDR3 comprises 15 residues. Germline V CDR1 and CDR2: LGHNA, YNFKEQ. Trimming cost V 0 bases and J 3 bases, with 11 bases left between them. CDR3 sequence: CASSQDTGMDTEAFF. For the CDR3, the DNA is TGTGCCAGCAGCCAAGATACAGGGATGGACACTGAAGCTTTCTTT.

The gene calls are TRBV9 and TRBJ2-3; D not certain. The CDR3 has 15 amino acids. Germline CDR1 reads SGDLS; CDR2 reads YYNGEE. The V end lost 1 base, the J end lost 0 bases, and 9 bases lay between the germline ends. The CDR3, as DNA: TGTGCCAGCAGCGTAAATAGCCCTAGCACAGATACGCAGTATTTT. It specifies CASSVNSPSTDTQYF.